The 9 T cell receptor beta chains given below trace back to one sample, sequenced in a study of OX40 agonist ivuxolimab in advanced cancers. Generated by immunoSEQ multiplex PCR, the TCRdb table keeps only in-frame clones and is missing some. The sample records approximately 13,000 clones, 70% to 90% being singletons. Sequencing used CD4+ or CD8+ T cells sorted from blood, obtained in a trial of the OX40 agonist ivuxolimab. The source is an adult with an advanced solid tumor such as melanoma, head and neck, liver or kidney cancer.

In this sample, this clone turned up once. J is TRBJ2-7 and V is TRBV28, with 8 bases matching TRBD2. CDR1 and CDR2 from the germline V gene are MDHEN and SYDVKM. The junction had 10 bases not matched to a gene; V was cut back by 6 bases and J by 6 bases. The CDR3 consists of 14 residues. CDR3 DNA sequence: TGTGCCAGCAGACTACCGGGACTAGGAGGCGAGCAGTACTTC. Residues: CASRLPGLGGEQYF.

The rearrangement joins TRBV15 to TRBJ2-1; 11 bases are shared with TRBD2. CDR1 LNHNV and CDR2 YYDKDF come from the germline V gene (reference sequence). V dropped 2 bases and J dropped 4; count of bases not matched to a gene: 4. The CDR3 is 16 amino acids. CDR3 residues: CATSRTLAGEYNEQFF. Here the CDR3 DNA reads TGTGCCACCAGCAGAACACTAGCGGGAGAGTACAATGAGCAGTTCTTC.

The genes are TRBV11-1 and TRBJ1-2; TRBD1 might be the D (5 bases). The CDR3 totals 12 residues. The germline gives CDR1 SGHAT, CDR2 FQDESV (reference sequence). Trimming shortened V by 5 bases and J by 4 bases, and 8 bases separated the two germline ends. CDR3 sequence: CASSLDSYGYTF. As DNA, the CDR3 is TGTGCCAGCAGCCTAGACAGCTATGGCTACACCTTC.

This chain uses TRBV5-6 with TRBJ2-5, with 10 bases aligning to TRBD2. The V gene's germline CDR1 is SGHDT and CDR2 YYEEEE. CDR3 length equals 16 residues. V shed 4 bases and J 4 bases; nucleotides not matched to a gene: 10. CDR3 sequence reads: CASSQDSSGSPETQYF. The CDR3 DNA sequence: TGTGCCAGCAGCCAAGACTCTAGCGGGAGCCCAGAGACCCAGTACTTC.

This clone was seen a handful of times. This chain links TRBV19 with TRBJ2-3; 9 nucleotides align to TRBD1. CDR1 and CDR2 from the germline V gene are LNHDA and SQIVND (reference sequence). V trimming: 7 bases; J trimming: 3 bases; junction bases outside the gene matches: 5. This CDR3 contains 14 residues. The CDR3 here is CASTTGQGTDTQYF. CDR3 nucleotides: TGTGCCAGTACGACGGGACAGGGAACAGATACGCAGTATTTT.

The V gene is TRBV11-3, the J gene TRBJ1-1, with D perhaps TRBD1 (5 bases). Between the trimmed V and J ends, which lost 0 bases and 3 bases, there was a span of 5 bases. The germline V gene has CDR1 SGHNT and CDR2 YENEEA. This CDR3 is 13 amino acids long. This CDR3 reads CASSLEGDTEAFF. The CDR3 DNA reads TGTGCCAGCAGCTTAGAAGGGGACACTGAAGCTTTCTTT.

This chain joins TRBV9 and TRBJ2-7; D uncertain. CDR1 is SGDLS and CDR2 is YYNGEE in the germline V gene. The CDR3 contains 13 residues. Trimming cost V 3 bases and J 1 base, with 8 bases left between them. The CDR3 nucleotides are TGTGCCAGCAGCGCCCACGAGTCCTACGAGCAGTACTTC. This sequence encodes CASSAHESYEQYF.

The CDR3 protein is CASSPDLYEQYF. CDR3 sequence (DNA): TGTGCCAGCAGCCCGGACCTTTACGAGCAGTACTTC. This chain uses TRBV7-9 with TRBJ2-7; D is ambiguous. The ends were cut back, 5 bases at V and 4 bases at J, with 9 bases in the middle. Germline V gene lookup returns CDR1 SEHNR and CDR2 FQNEAQ (reference sequence). The CDR3 consists of 12 residues.

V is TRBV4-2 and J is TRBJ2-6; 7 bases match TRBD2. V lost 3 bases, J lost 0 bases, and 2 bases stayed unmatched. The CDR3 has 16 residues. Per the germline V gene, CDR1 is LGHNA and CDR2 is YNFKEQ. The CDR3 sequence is CASSQTSSSGANVLTF. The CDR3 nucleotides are TGTGCCAGCAGCCAGACTAGCAGCTCTGGGGCCAACGTCCTGACTTTC.